The 3 T cell receptor beta chains below were found in one sample sequenced in a study of blood T cell repertoires in COVID-19. Clones were read by immunoSEQ multiplex PCR, and TCRdb kept only the in-frame ones, dropping some. This sample has around 300,000 clones; roughly 85% occur once, and the top ten carry 11%. Sequenced sample: peripheral blood. Every receptor here comes from a woman aged 70 to 79 with acute or convalescent COVID-19.

V usage is TRBV19 and J usage is TRBJ1-6; TRBD1 matches 7 bases. The V segment lost 6 bases and the J segment 13 bases; nucleotides outside the gene matches: 12. Germline assignment: CDR1 LNHDA and CDR2 SQIVND (reference sequence). The CDR3 spans 14 residues. The CDR3 sequence is CASRTGTEGTPLHF. The DNA of the CDR3 is TGTGCCAGTAGAACGGGGACAGAGGGAACCCCCCTCCACTTT.

This clone was seen a single time. The chain uses TRBV24-1 and TRBJ1-1; TRBD1 agrees at 7 bases. CDR3 length: 14 residues. With 2 bases clipped from V and 8 bases from J, the junction kept 7 bases outside the gene matches. Germline loops: CDR1 KGHDR, CDR2 SFDVKD. The CDR3 here is CATSDSRTGNEAFF. In nucleotides, the CDR3 is TGTGCCACCAGTGATTCTCGGACAGGAAACGAAGCTTTCTTT.

This sequence joins TRBV19 and TRBJ2-2; 7 positions agree with TRBD1. This CDR3 has 13 residues. The V and J ends lost 6 bases and 10 bases, in that order; junction bases with no gene match: 8. The germline V gene has CDR1 LNHDA and CDR2 SQIVND (reference sequence). In nucleotides, the CDR3 is TGTGCCAGTAGCTACGACAGGGTGCCGGAGCTGTTTTTT. Residues: CASSYDRVPELFF.